The T cell receptor (beta chain) under discussion was sequenced for a study of blood T cell dynamics during melanoma immunotherapy. As for the study in general: First-line therapy was either pembrolizumab or nivolumab with ipilimumab for metastatic melanoma.

Trimming cost V 5 bases and J 0 bases, with 12 bases left between them. Germline V gene lookup returns CDR1 MDHEN and CDR2 SYDVKM. The CDR3 contains 15 residues. Here immunoSEQ multiplex PCR was the method, and the copy in TCRdb shows in-frame clones only, minus some. The sample has some 9,800 clones, roughly nine tenths seen once. Stated time point: week 3, after first cycle of checkpoint inhibitor. This sequence originates from a human donor with melanoma. This specimen was blood, taken from a patient treated with checkpoint blockade. This chain uses TRBV28 with TRBJ2-3; D may be TRBD1 (5 bases). The CDR3 nucleotides are TGTGCCAGCAGTAAAGGGGCCCTTAGCACAGATACGCAGTATTTT. Translation gives CASSKGALSTDTQYF.